Sequencing of this T cell receptor beta chain was carried out in a study of T-cell reconstitution after alpha-beta-depleted transplantation in children. CDR1 is DFQATT, CDR2 SNEGSKA, per germline (reference sequence). V shed 0 bases, J shed 9 bases, and the junction held 10 bases outside the gene matches. CDR3 length: 15 residues. Researchers prepared the TCRbeta library using unique molecular identifiers, the study reports. Via MiXCR, TCRdb re-called the PCR reads, giving one row per CDR3 protein. The table has 150,000 to 200,000 distinct CDR3 sequences, 13% to 15% seen once. The sequence derives from a human donor who donated a stem cell graft to a child with acute lymphoblastic leukemia. The specimen comprised PBMCs from the stem cell graft donor, sampled from the stem cell graft. The V gene is TRBV20-1, the J gene TRBJ1-5; TRBD1 matches at 8 bases. The CDR3 is CSARDPRDRTPPQHF. Written as DNA, the CDR3 is TGCAGTGCTAGAGATCCCCGGGACAGGACCCCGCCCCAGCATTTT.